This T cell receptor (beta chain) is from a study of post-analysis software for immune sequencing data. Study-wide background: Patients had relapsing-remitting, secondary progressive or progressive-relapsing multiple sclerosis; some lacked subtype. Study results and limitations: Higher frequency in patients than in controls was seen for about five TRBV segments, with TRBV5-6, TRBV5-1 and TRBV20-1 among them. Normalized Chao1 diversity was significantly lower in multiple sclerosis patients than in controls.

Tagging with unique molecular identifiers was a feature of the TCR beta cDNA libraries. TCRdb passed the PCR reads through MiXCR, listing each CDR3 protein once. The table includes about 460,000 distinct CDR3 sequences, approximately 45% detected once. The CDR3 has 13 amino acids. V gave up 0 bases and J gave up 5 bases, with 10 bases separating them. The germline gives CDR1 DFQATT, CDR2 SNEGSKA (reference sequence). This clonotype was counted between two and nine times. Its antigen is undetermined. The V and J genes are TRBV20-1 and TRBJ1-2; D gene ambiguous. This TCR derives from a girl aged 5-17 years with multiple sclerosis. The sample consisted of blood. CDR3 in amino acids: CSARDPGIYGYTF. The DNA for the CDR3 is TGCAGTGCTAGAGATCCGGGGATTTATGGCTACACCTTC.